This T cell receptor beta chain was observed in a study of blood T cell repertoires in COVID-19. Study-wide context: Samples of COVID-19 (acute and convalescent) were obtained from the United States, Italy and Spain. Sample material is recorded as cDNA or gDNA derived from T cells, B-cell-depleted T cells, or PBMCs.

Per the original data handling: Estimated nucleated cell counts came from reference gene primer amplification. TCRdb's table, derived via immunoSEQ multiplex PCR, lists solely in-frame clones and lacks some. V, J and clone size reflect that table, while D and trimming were determined from the DNA. The sample shows more than 25,000 clones, roughly 90% of them seen only once. Germline CDR1 reads SGHTA; CDR2 reads FQGNSA. CDR3 length: 15 amino acids. Trimming removed 3 bases from V and 2 bases from J, with 13 bases in between. This chain links TRBV7-2 with TRBJ1-1, with D unresolved. Sequencing used peripheral blood. The clonotype comes from a woman aged 40 to 50 with active or convalescent COVID-19. CDR3 protein: CASSFPPGRNTEAFF. CDR3 DNA sequence: TGTGCCAGCAGCTTCCCCCCTGGCCGAAACACTGAAGCTTTCTTT.